This T cell receptor (beta chain) is drawn from a study of T-cell memory formation after mild COVID-19. Whole-study findings and limits: Later expanders leaned CD4+, whereas day 15 to 85 contracting clones were balanced CD4/CD8.

The germline gives CDR1 LGHDT, CDR2 YNNKEL (reference sequence). The CDR3 is 14 amino acids. V lost 1 base and J 5 bases, leaving 11 bases between the germline ends. In TCRdb, the 5' RACE reads were re-called with MiXCR into one record per CDR3 protein. Counted here are 450,000 to 650,000 distinct CDR3 sequences, about 20% occurring once; the ten biggest clones make up around 13%. This clonotype occurred a few times. Its specificity is unknown. The receptor comes from an adult woman who had mild COVID-19 (a few samples of this study predate the infection). Cell type and time point are not known. The sample taken for sequencing was PBMCs or a T cell subset sorted from them (not recorded which). The chain is built from TRBV3-1 and TRBJ1-2; weak D call: TRBD1 (5 bases). The CDR3 nucleotides read TGTGCCAGCAGCCAAGGGGGCGGAGTGTATGGCTACACCTTC. Amino acid sequence: CASSQGGGVYGYTF.